Included here is one T cell receptor beta chain sequence, with context. Sequencing used immunoSEQ v3. The method was immunoSEQ multiplex PCR; TCRdb's version includes in-frame clones alone and lacks a portion of them. The sample carries about 60,000 clones, 87% recorded once. Specified time point: pre-treatment sample, taken before nivolumab and TIL therapy. Stage 4 NSCLC adults joined between 2017 and 2020. The sample is drawn from a study of TIL therapy for anti-PD-1-resistant metastatic lung cancer. Study background: Patients then received nivolumab; progressors got lymphodepletion, TIL and IL-2. A handful of tumors were EGFR-mutant and two were ALK-rearranged.

The CDR3 runs 16 residues. The J gene is TRBJ2-7, the V gene TRBV21-1. TRBV21-1 is listed as a pseudogene. The clonotype was recovered from a person aged 25 to 85 with non-small cell lung cancer. Source: blood, taken at baseline. As DNA, the CDR3 is TGTGCCAGCAGCAAAGATCGGGACGCATCCTCCTACGAGCAGTACTTC. As protein: CASSKDRDASSYEQYF.